A single T cell receptor beta chain is shown here with its context. This entry is derived from a study of T cell responses to AZD1222 COVID-19 vaccine. The CDR3 runs 16 residues. V dropped 0 bases and J dropped 1 base, with 12 bases sitting between them. Germline CDR1 is LGHDT and CDR2 is YNNKEL (reference sequence). TCRdb's copy holds only in-frame clones and misses some; the assay was immunoSEQ multiplex PCR. Altogether just under 90,000 clones are present, 88% being singletons, with the ten largest covering 9% to 12%. Here the sequenced sample was peripheral blood, taken on day 0 of MenACWY control vaccination. The sequence derives from an adult in good health. The chain links TRBV3-1 (or the pseudogene TRBV3-2) to TRBJ1-1, with a weak D call TRBD1 (5 bases). CDR3 sequence reads: CASSQEGRAPNTEAFF. The CDR3 coding sequence is TGTGCCAGCAGCCAAGAGGGGCGCGCCCCGAACACTGAAGCTTTCTTT.